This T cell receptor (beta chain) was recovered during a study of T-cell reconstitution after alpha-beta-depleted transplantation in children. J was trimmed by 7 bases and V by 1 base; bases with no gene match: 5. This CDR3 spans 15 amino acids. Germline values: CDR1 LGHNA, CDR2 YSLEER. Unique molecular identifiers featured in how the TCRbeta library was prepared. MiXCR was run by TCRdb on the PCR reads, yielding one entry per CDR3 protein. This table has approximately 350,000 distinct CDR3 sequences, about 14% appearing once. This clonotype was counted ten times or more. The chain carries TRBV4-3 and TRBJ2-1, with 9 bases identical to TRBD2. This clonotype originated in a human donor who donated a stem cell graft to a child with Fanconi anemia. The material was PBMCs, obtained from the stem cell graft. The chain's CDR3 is CASSQVGGGANEQFF. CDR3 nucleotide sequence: TGCGCCAGCAGCCAAGTGGGCGGGGGGGCAAATGAGCAGTTCTTC.